This is a list of T cell receptor beta chains from one sample in a study of radiotherapy plus CTLA-4 blockade in lung cancer. Clones were sequenced by immunoSEQ multiplex PCR, and TCRdb holds only the in-frame ones, with some missing. Of over 85,000 clones listed, 65% to 80% were seen once; the top ten hold approximately 2.8%. The sequenced sample was peripheral blood, obtained from a patient treated with radiotherapy plus ipilimumab. All receptors come from a human donor with non-small cell lung cancer who had a partial response to radiotherapy plus ipilimumab. Some clones in this sample may be carry-over from other donors' samples. Both conserved end residues are part of each CDR3. The D gene is left open where the match is weak. Size values are once, few and many counts, or a class for expanded clones, and some rows have none.

>12|few|TRBV11-2|NA|TRBJ2-7
TGTGCCAGCAGCTTAACAAGATACGAGCAGTACTTC
CASSLTRYEQYF
>14|NA|TRBV6-5|TRBD1|TRBJ1-2
TGTGCCAGCAGTGACGGGACAGGGCTTTATGGCTACACCTTC
CASSDGTGLYGYTF
>14|NA|TRBV6-1|TRBD1|TRBJ1-2
TGTGCCAGCACGAAATACAGGGGGCAGGGTGGCTACACCTTC
CASTKYRGQGGYTF
>12|once|TRBV29-1|NA|TRBJ1-1
TGCAGCGTTGCGGGGGGGAACACTGAAGCTTTCTTT
CSVAGGNTEAFF
>15|NA|TRBV5-6|NA|TRBJ2-7
TGTGCCAGCAGCCCCGAGAATCGGCAGGGCTACGAGCAGTACTTC
CASSPENRQGYEQYF
>15|NA|TRBV5-1|NA|TRBJ2-5
TGCGCCAGCAGCTTGAGCTCCAACTGGGAGGAGACCCAGTACTTC
CASSLSSNWEETQYF
>14|NA|TRBV5-1|TRBD2|TRBJ2-3
TGCGCCAGCAGCCCGGGGGGGGGCTGGGATACGCAGTATTTT
CASSPGGGWDTQYF
>16|NA|TRBV4-3|NA|TRBJ1-6
TGCGCCAGCAGCCAAGATGTAACGACTTGGAATTCACCCCTCCACTTT
CASSQDVTTWNSPLHF
>16|NA|TRBV28|TRBD1|TRBJ1-2
TGTGCCAGCAGCTCTACAGGGGGCGACGCTAACTATGGCTACACCTTC
CASSSTGGDANYGYTF
>14|once|TRBV7-8|NA|TRBJ2-7
TGTGCCAGCAGCTCATTAATAGGGCGGGGCGAGCAGTACTTC
CASSSLIGRGEQYF
>15|NA|TRBV11-2|NA|TRBJ2-3
TGTGCCAGCAGCTTATTATTCCAGAAACCAGATACGCAGTATTTT
CASSLLFQKPDTQYF
>15|few|TRBV28|TRBD2|TRBJ2-1
TGTGCCAGCAGGCAGACTAGCGGGGGGAAAAATGAGCAGTTCTTC
CASRQTSGGKNEQFF
>16|NA|TRBV5-1|TRBD2|TRBJ2-2
TGCGCCAGCAGCTTGGCTGCAGCGGGAGGGCCCGGGGAGCTGTTTTTT
CASSLAAAGGPGELFF
>15|NA|TRBV4-2|NA|TRBJ1-2
TGTGCCAGCAGCCAAGATAGGAGGACTAAAATCCGCTACACCTTC
CASSQDRRTKIRYTF
>15|NA|TRBV28|NA|TRBJ1-4
TGTGCCAGCAGTGCCGAATCAGGAACTAATGAAAAACTGTTTTTT
CASSAESGTNEKLFF
>16|few|TRBV18|TRBD1|TRBJ1-4
TGTGCCAGCTCATCGACCTTGACAGGGACGTATGAAAAACTGTTTTTT
CASSSTLTGTYEKLFF
>14|NA|TRBV9|NA|TRBJ2-3
TGTGCCAGCAGCTCACTAGCAAAGGGGGATACGCAGTATTTT
CASSSLAKGDTQYF
>12|NA|TRBV28|NA|TRBJ1-2
TGTGCCAGCACGGATCCTAGGCGAGGCTACACCTTC
CASTDPRRGYTF
>13|NA|TRBV11-2|NA|TRBJ2-3
TGTGCCAGCAGCTTAGCCGGGTCTGATACGCAGTATTTT
CASSLAGSDTQYF
>17|NA|TRBV6-1|TRBD2|TRBJ2-5
TGTGCCAGCAGTGAACTAGCGGGAGGGATTTCAAGCGAGACCCAGTACTTC
CASSELAGGISSETQYF
>17|once|TRBV5-6|TRBD1|TRBJ1-5
TGTGCCAGCAGCCTGATAGGGGACAGGGGAGACAATCAGCCCCAGCATTTT
CASSLIGDRGDNQPQHF
>15|few|TRBV12-1|NA|TRBJ2-3
TGTGCCAGCAGCGCCGGGGACTCGAAAACAGATACGCAGTATTTT
CASSAGDSKTDTQYF
>15|NA|TRBV5-1|NA|TRBJ1-4
TGCGCCAGCAGTTTTGGGAGTGCAACTAATGAAAAACTGTTTTTT
CASSFGSATNEKLFF
>16|few|TRBV13|TRBD2|TRBJ2-7
TGTGCCAGCGGGCGGGATCCGCGGGGGGGCCGATACGAGCAGTACTTC
CASGRDPRGGRYEQYF
>14|NA|TRBV28|NA|TRBJ1-2
TGTGCCAGCAGTTTTCCCGGGGGAGGCTATGGCTACACCTTC
CASSFPGGGYGYTF
>14|NA|TRBV6-5|TRBD1|TRBJ1-2
TGTGCCAGCAGTGCGCGGGACAGGGGTGATGGCTACACCTTC
CASSARDRGDGYTF
>18|NA|TRBV4-2|TRBD2|TRBJ2-1
TGTGCCAGCAGCCAAGATATGCCCGGGACTAGCGGGGGAGTAAAGCAGTTCTTC
CASSQDMPGTSGGVKQFF
>15|NA|TRBV7-3|TRBD1|TRBJ2-5
TGTGCCAGCAGCTTCCAGGGGACAGCTCAAGAGACCCAGTACTTC
CASSFQGTAQETQYF
>18|NA|TRBV4-3|NA|TRBJ2-6
TGCGCCAGCAGCCAAGAACCAGCGGGTACCTCTGGGGCCAACGTCCTGACTTTC
CASSQEPAGTSGANVLTF
>15|many|TRBV28|NA|TRBJ2-7
TGTGCCAGCAGTTTTCACCCACCCGGCTCCTACGAGCAGTACTTC
CASSFHPPGSYEQYF
>12|NA|TRBV7-2|NA|TRBJ1-1
TGTGCCAGCAGCTTACGGGCAGGGGAGGCTTTCTTT
CASSLRAGEAFF
>15|NA|TRBV2|TRBD2|TRBJ2-5
TGTGCCAGCAGTGAAGACAGCGGGAGGAGGGAGACCCAGTACTTC
CASSEDSGRRETQYF
>16|NA|TRBV7-2|TRBD2|TRBJ2-1
TGTGCCAGCAGCTTAGATCTAGCGGGGGGGCAGAGTGAGCAGTTCTTC
CASSLDLAGGQSEQFF
>15|few|TRBV7-2|TRBD2|TRBJ2-5
TGTGCCAGCAGCTTAGAGGCTAGCGGGGTCGAGACCCAGTACTTC
CASSLEASGVETQYF
>14|NA|TRBV15|TRBD2|TRBJ2-1
TGTGCCACCAGTCTAGCGGGAGGCTACAATGAGCAGTTCTTC
CATSLAGGYNEQFF